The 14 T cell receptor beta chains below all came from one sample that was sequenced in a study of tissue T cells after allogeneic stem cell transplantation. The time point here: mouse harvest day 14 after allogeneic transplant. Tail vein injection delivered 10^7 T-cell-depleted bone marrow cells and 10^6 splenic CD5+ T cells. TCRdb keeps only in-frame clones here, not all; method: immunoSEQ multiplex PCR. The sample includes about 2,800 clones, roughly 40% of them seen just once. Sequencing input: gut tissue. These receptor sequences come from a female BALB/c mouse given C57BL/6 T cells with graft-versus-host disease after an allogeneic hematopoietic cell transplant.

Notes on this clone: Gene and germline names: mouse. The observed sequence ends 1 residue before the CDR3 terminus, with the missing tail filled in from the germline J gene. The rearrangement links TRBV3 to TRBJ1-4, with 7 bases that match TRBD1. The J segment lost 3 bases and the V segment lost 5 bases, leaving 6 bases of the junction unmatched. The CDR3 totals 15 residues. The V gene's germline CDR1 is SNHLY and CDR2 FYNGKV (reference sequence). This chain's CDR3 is CASSRQGGPNERLFF. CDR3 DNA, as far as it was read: TGTGCCAGCAGCCGACAGGGAGGACCCAACGAAAGATTATTT.

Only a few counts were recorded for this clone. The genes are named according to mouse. The CDR3 reads CASSLGGGQDTQYF. CDR3 bases read: TGTGCCAGCAGTCTGGGAGGGGGCCAAGACACCCAGTAC. The rearrangement links TRBV26 to TRBJ2-5, with D tentatively TRBD1 (6 bases). The read terminates 1 residue before the CDR3 end, so the remaining end is supplied by the germline J gene. This CDR3 comprises 14 residues. Per germline, CDR1 KGHPV and CDR2 FQNQEV (reference sequence). V lost 2 bases, J lost 2 bases, and 8 bases lay in between.

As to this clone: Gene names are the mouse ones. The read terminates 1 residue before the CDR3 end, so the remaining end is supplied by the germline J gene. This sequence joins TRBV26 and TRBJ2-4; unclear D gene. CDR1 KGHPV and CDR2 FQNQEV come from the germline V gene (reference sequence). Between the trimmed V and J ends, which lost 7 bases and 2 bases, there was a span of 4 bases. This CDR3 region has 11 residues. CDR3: CASNTQNTLYF. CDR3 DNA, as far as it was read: TGTGCCAGCAACACTCAAAACACCTTGTAC.

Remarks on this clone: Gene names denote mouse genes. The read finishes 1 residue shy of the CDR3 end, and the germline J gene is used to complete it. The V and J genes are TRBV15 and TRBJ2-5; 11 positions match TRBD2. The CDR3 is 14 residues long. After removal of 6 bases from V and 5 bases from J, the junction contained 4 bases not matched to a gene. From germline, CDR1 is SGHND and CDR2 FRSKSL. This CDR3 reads CASRPGTGGDTQYF. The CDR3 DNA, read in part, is TGTGCCAGCAGGCCCGGGACTGGGGGAGACACCCAGTAC.

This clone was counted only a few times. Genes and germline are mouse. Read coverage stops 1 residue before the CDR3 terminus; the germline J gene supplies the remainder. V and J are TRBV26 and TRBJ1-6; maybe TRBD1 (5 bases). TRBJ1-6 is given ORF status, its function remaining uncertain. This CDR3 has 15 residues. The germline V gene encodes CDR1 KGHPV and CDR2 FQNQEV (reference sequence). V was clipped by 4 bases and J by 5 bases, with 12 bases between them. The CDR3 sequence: CASSHQGGNNSPLYF. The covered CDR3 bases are TGTGCCAGCAGTCACCAGGGAGGAAATAATTCGCCCCTCTAC.

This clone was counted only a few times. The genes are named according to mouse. The sequenced CDR3 bases are TGTGCCAGCAGCCCCGGGACTGGGGGAGGTGAACAGTAC. Amino acids: CASSPGTGGGEQY. The complete CDR3 protein is CASSPGTGGGEQYF. V is TRBV15 and J is TRBJ2-7, with 11 bases identical to TRBD2. The missing CDR3 end, 1 residue past where the read stops, is filled in from the germline J gene. The J segment lost 6 bases and the V segment lost 6 bases, leaving 7 bases of the junction unmatched. This CDR3 has 14 residues. Germline CDR1 reads SGHND; CDR2 reads FRSKSL.

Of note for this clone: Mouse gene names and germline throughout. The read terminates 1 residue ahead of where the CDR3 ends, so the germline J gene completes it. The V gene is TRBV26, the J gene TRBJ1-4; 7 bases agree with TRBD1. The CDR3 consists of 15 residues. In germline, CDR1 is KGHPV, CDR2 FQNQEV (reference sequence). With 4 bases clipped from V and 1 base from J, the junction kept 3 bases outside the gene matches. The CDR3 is CASSPRGTSNERLFF. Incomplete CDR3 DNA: TGTGCCAGCAGTCCCAGGGGGACTTCCAACGAAAGATTATTT.

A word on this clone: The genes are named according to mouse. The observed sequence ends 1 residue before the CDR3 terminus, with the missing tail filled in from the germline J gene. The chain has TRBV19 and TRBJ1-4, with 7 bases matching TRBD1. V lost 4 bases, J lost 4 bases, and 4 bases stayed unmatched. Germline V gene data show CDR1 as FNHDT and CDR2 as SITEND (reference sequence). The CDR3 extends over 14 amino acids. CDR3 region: CASSQGGGNERLFF. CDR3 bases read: TGTGCCAGCAGTCAGGGGGGGGGCAACGAAAGATTATTT.

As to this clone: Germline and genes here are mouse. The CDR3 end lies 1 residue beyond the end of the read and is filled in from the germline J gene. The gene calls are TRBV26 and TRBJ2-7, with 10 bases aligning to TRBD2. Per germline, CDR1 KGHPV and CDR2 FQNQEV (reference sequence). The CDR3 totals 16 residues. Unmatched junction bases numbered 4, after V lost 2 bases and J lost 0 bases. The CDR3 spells CASSLNWGGSSYEQYF. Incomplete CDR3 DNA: TGTGCCAGCAGTCTGAACTGGGGGGGGAGCTCCTATGAACAGTAC.

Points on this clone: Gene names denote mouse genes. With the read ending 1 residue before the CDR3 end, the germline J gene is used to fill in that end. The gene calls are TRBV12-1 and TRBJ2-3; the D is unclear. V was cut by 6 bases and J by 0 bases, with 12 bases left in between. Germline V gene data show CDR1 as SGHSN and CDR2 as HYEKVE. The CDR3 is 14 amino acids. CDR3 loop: CASPAGPSAETLYF. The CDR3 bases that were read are TGTGCCAGCCCTGCCGGACCTAGTGCAGAAACGCTGTAT.

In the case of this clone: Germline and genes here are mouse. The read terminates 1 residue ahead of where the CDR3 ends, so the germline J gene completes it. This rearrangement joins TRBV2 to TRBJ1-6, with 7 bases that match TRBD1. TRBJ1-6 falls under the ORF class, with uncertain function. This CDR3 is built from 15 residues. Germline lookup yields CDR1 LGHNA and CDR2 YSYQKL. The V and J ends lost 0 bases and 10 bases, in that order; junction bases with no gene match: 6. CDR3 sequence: CASSQDLQGGSPLYF. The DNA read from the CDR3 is TGTGCCAGCAGCCAAGACCTCCAGGGGGGGTCGCCCCTCTAC.

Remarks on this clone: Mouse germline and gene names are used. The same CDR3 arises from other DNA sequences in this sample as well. The CDR3 here is CASVGGRGAETLYF. The sequenced CDR3 bases are TGTGCCAGCGTGGGGGGGCGGGGGGCAGAAACGCTGTAT. J is TRBJ2-3 and V is TRBV13-2, with 9 bases matching TRBD2. The read terminates 1 residue before the CDR3 end, so the remaining end is supplied by the germline J gene. Losses at the gene ends were 6 bases for V and 3 bases for J; bases not matched to a gene: 5. Germline lookup yields CDR1 NNHNN and CDR2 SYGAGS (reference sequence). CDR3 size: 14 residues.

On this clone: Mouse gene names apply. The CDR3 bases that were read are TGCTCCAGCAGAGGGCAATATTCTGGAAATACGCTCTAT. The encoded protein is CSSRGQYSGNTLY. The CDR3 in its entirety is CSSRGQYSGNTLYF. The chain is built from TRBV23 and TRBJ1-3. The read halts 1 residue ahead of the CDR3 end, with the missing end drawn from the germline J gene. This CDR3 has 14 residues. The germline V gene has CDR1 KGHTA and CDR2 FQNQQP. The whole variable domain, remainder taken from reference TRBV23 and TRBJ1-3, is DAAVTQKPRYLIKMKGQEAEMKCIPEKGHTAVFWYQQKQSKELKFLIYFQNQQPLDQIDMVKERFSAVCPSSSLCSLGIRTCEAEDSALYLCSSRGQYSGNTLYFGEGSRLIVV.

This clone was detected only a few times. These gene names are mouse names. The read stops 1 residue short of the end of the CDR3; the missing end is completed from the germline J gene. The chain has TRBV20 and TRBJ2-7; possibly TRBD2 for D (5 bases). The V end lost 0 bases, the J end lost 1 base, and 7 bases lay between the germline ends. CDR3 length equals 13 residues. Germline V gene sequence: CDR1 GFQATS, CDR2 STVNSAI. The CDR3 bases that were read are TGTGGTGCTAGGGAGCCTGGGTCCTATGAACAGTAC. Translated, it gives CGAREPGSYEQY. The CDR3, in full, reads CGAREPGSYEQYF.